This T cell receptor beta chain was captured in a study of beta chain features in type 1 diabetes. Study context: When patients were set against healthy donors, age, gender and cell yields were similar.

This CDR3 has 13 residues. V was pared by 8 bases and J by 9 bases, with 14 bases between. From germline, CDR1 is MRHNA and CDR2 SNTAGT. Study-wide results and caveats: Insertions were fewer and deletions more numerous at VDJ junctions in type 1 diabetes patients. Naive, central memory and Treg TCRB repertoires seemed to resemble each other more closely in patients than they did in healthy donors. Patients with Type 1 diabetes showed moderately but significantly shorter TCRB CDR3s in all four CD4+ subsets.

A remark on this clone: Its specificity is unknown.

Markers CD45RO/CCR7/CD25/CD127/CD95/CD27 served to sort CD4+ naive, central memory, regulatory and stem cell-like memory cells. Investigators reverse transcribed all isolated RNA, so they sequenced expressed TCRB transcripts. Here immunoSEQ multiplex PCR was the method, and the copy in TCRdb shows in-frame clones only, minus some. The table includes about 360,000 clones, roughly 12% detected once. The sequence was obtained from a woman in her late teens or twenties with type 1 diabetes. The chain joins TRBV6-4 to TRBJ1-6; tentatively, D is TRBD1 (5 bases). The sample consisted of naive CD4+ T cells from blood. CDR3 nucleotide sequence: TGTGCCAGCGCCGACAGTCTCGGTTCACCCCTCCACTTT. Its translation is CASADSLGSPLHF.